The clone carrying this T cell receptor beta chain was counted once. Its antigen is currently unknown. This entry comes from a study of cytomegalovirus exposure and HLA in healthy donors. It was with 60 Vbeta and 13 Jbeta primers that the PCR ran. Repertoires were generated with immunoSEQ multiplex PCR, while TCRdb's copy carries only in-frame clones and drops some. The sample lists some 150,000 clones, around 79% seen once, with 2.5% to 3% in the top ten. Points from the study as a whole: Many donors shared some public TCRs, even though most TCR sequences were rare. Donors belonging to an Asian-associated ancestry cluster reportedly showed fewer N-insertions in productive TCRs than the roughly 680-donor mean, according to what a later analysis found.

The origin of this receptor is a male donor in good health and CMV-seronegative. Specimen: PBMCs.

CDR3 nucleotides: TGCGCCAGCAGCCAAGAAAGGGGGACAGGGCTCAATCAGCCCCAGCATTTT. It is translated as CASSQERGTGLNQPQHF. The rearrangement uses TRBV4-1 and TRBJ1-5; TRBD1 matches at 9 bases. This CDR3 has 17 amino acids. The J segment lost 3 bases and the V segment lost 0 bases, leaving 6 bases of the junction unmatched. Looked up from germline, CDR1 is MGHRA and CDR2 is YSYEKL.